Reported below is one T cell receptor (beta chain). Antigen specificity is unknown. This specimen comes from a study of cytomegalovirus exposure and HLA in healthy donors. The study, taken as a whole, reports: The listing of 160 or so TCR beta chains classed them as cytomegalovirus-associated. The likely origin of a cluster of highly shared sequence variants was a sequencing artifact. Roughly even sequencing depth across donors was the assumption behind the presence/absence analyses. Earlier analysis yielded a pattern in which most TCR beta V segments were productive about 90% or about 30% of the time.

With 60 Vbeta and 13 Jbeta primers, the PCR was carried out. Produced via immunoSEQ multiplex PCR; TCRdb's table is partial and in-frame only. The sample shows about 160,000 clones, 55% to 80% of them seen only once. The source is a woman aged 55-70 years in good health and CMV-seropositive. Material for sequencing was PBMCs.

CDR3 amino acids: CASSEGANTEAFF. CDR3 nucleotide sequence: TGTGCCAGCAGTGAAGGGGCGAACACTGAAGCTTTCTTT. The J gene is TRBJ1-1, the V gene TRBV7-3; possible D gene TRBD1, 5 bases. Germline loops: CDR1 SGHTA, CDR2 FQGTGA. CDR3 length: 13 amino acids. Trimming took off 6 bases at V and 1 base at J, with 9 bases between the two ends.